The TCR beta chain described here comes from a study of T cell responses to AZD1222 COVID-19 vaccine. General observations from the study: Nearly half of spike-specific TCRs reportedly go after variant regions that carry no mutations.

Germline V gene data show CDR1 as SGHRS and CDR2 as YFSETQ. After removal of 6 bases from V and 8 bases from J, the junction contained 8 bases not matched to a gene. This CDR3 is built from 14 residues. Repertoires were generated with immunoSEQ multiplex PCR, while TCRdb's copy carries only in-frame clones and drops some. The sample lists 150,000 or so clones; 90% to 95% were seen once. As regards this clone: Antigen specificity is unknown.

The sample consisted of peripheral blood, taken on day 0 of AZD1222 vaccination. This sequence joins TRBV5-1 and TRBJ1-6, with 7 bases matching TRBD1. The receptor comes from an adult in good health. DNA of the CDR3: TGCGCCAGCAAAAGAACAGGGGCGGATTCACCCCTCCACTTT. This codes for CASKRTGADSPLHF. Full variable domain (remainder filled in from reference TRBV5-1 and TRBJ1-6): KAGVTQTPRYLIKTRGQQVTLSCSPISGHRSVSWYQQTPGQGLQFLFEYFSETQRNKGNFPGRFSGRQFSNSRSEMNVSTLELGDSALYLCASKRTGADSPLHFGNGTRLTVT.